The T cell receptor (beta chain) described here comes from a study of long-term antiretroviral therapy in people with HIV. Overall study context: Collection dates of the earliest samples fall about a decade before the 2015 immediate-ART recommendation. Notes on the study in general: Post-ART samples showed increased diversity that remained below transplant donor control levels.

immunoSEQ v3.0 was run at survey level. The repertoire was sequenced with immunoSEQ multiplex PCR; TCRdb's copy has only in-frame clones and lacks some. The repertoire consists of about 29,000 clones, with approximately 91% occurring once and the leading ten covering roughly 7.3%. About this clone itself: Its cognate antigen is unknown.

This CDR3 comprises 17 residues. CDR1 and CDR2 (germline): SGHVS, FNYEAQ. The V gene lost 1 base and the J gene lost 3 bases, with 13 bases spanning the gap. This sequence originates from a man aged 50 to 59 with HIV. Sequencing was performed on unsorted PBMCs, taken about 5 years before starting antiretroviral therapy. The rearrangement links TRBV7-6 to TRBJ2-6; possibly TRBD1 for D (7 bases). CDR3 DNA: TGTGCCAGCAGCTTAGTGGAGGGGGCGCTTGGGGCCAACGTCCTGACTTTC. Protein sequence: CASSLVEGALGANVLTF.